Below, 17 T cell receptor beta chains from the same sample are listed, as sequenced in a study of blood T cell repertoires in COVID-19. Profiled with immunoSEQ multiplex PCR; TCRdb holds only in-frame clones, not every one. Among 140,000 to 150,000 clones listed, approximately 80% were seen once. The sequencing input was peripheral blood. The receptors here all came from a human donor in a cohort sampled during active COVID-19.

This clone has just a few counts. The DNA for the CDR3 is TGTGCCAGCAGTTTGGGGGCGAACACTGAAGCTTTCTTT. It translates to CASSLGANTEAFF. The chain employs TRBV6-4 and TRBJ1-1, with D perhaps TRBD1 (6 bases). The CDR3 loop spans 13 amino acids. Per the germline V gene, CDR1 is MRHNA and CDR2 is SNTAGT. The ends were cut back, 5 bases at V and 1 base at J, with 8 bases in the middle.

This clone was seen once. The chain joins TRBV18 to TRBJ1-4, with D possibly TRBD1 on 5 matching bases. Germline lookup yields CDR1 KGHSH and CDR2 LQKENI. The CDR3 covers 18 residues. V lost 2 bases and J lost 1, with 17 bases in between. Here the CDR3 reads CASSPITQSQGTNEKLFF. CDR3 DNA: TGTGCCAGCTCACCAATCACTCAGTCCCAGGGAACTAATGAAAAACTGTTTTTT. The complete variable domain, with remaining parts taken from reference TRBV18 and TRBJ1-4, reads NAGVMQNPRHLVRRRGQEARLRCSPMKGHSHVYWYRQLPEEGLKFMVYLQKENIIDESGMPKERFSAEFPKEGPSILRIQQVVRGDSAAYFCASSPITQSQGTNEKLFFGSGTQLSVL.

Concerning this clone: Germline and junction disagree at one end, which may indicate a read error. At the DNA level, this CDR3 is encoded by other sequences in the same sample as well. This chain connects TRBV19 to TRBJ1-5; D ambiguous. The CDR3 has 14 amino acids. Germline CDR1 and CDR2: LNHDA and SQIVND (reference sequence). The CDR3 loop reads CASRSSGSNQPQHF. The CDR3 DNA follows: TGTGCCAGTCGTTCCTCAGGTTCCAATCAGCCTCAGCATTTT.

CDR3 coding DNA: TGTGCCACATCCGAGGACAGGGTTTACAATGAGCAGTTCTTC. Translated, it gives CATSEDRVYNEQFF. This sequence joins TRBV28 and TRBJ2-1; 8 bases are a match to TRBD1. V trimming: 10 bases; J trimming: 4 bases; junction bases outside the gene matches: 9. Germline assignment: CDR1 MDHEN and CDR2 SYDVKM. The CDR3 has 14 amino acids. Variable domain in full (rest from reference TRBV28 and TRBJ2-1): DVKVTQSSRYLVKRTGEKVFLECVQDMDHENMFWYRQDPGLGLRLIYFSYDVKMKEKGDIPEGYSVSREKKERFSLILESASTNQTSMYLCATSEDRVYNEQFFGPGTRLTVL.

This clone was recorded a few times. The V and J genes are TRBV24-1 and TRBJ1-1; D may be TRBD1 (5 bases). Germline CDR1 reads KGHDR; CDR2 reads SFDVKD. CDR3 length: 16 amino acids. V lost 5 bases and J 6 bases, leaving 21 bases between the germline ends. The CDR3 reads CATSGTAGQGRSEAFF. In DNA, the CDR3 is TGTGCCACCAGTGGAACCGCTGGGCAGGGCCGGTCTGAAGCTTTCTTT.

This chain uses TRBV5-1 with TRBJ1-1; D gene ambiguous. The germline gives CDR1 SGHRS, CDR2 YFSETQ. Trimming cost V 7 bases and J 1 base, with 11 bases left between them. This CDR3 is 13 amino acids long. The CDR3 coding sequence is TGCGCCAGCGCCATTTTAGAGAACACTGAAGCTTTCTTT. It yields the protein CASAILENTEAFF.

The V and J genes are TRBV7-9 and TRBJ2-1; 8 nucleotides match TRBD1. CDR1 and CDR2 from the germline V gene are SEHNR and FQNEAQ (reference sequence). The CDR3 consists of 15 residues. Unmatched junction bases numbered 3, after V lost 1 base and J lost 4 bases. The CDR3 region is CASSLEWTGYNEQFF. The CDR3 DNA follows: TGTGCCAGCAGCTTAGAATGGACAGGGTACAATGAGCAGTTCTTC. The whole variable domain, filled in from reference TRBV7-9 and TRBJ2-1, reads DTGVSQNPRHKITKRGQNVTFRCDPISEHNRLYWYRQTLGQGPEFLTYFQNEAQLEKSRLLSDRFSAERPKGSFSTLEIQRTEQGDSAMYLCASSLEWTGYNEQFFGPGTRLTVL.

The chain uses TRBV7-8 and TRBJ2-7; D call uncertain. Trimming removed 3 bases at V and 2 bases at J, with 11 bases between. The CDR3 runs to 14 residues. Per the germline V gene, CDR1 is SGHVS and CDR2 is FQNEAQ. The CDR3 protein is CASSFGQVTYEQYF. The CDR3 DNA follows: TGTGCCAGCAGCTTTGGGCAGGTTACCTACGAGCAGTACTTC.

The V call is TRBV6-1, the J call TRBJ1-6; TRBD1 is a possible D gene (5 bases). Trimming shortened V by 0 bases and J by 2 bases, and 11 bases separated the two germline ends. This CDR3 comprises 17 residues. The germline CDR1 and CDR2 sequences are MNHNS and SASEGT. The CDR3 loop is CASSEADSRTYNSPLHF. The CDR3 nucleotides read TGTGCCAGCAGTGAAGCTGACAGTAGGACCTATAATTCACCCCTCCACTTT.

The rearrangement uses TRBV19 and TRBJ2-7, with 8 bases matching TRBD1. CDR1 is LNHDA, CDR2 SQIVND, per germline (reference sequence). V was clipped by 5 bases and J by 5 bases; unmatched bases: 8. There are 14 residues in the CDR3. The CDR3 DNA sequence: TGTGCCAGTAGTCTAAGACAGGGGAGCGACGAGCAGTACTTC. Its translation is CASSLRQGSDEQYF. Looking up the rest from reference TRBV19 and TRBJ2-7 gives the full variable domain: DGGITQSPKYLFRKEGQNVTLSCEQNLNHDAMYWYRQDPGQGLRLIYYSQIVNDFQKGDIAEGYSVSREKKESFPLTVTSAQKNPTAFYLCASSLRQGSDEQYFGPGTRLTVT.

The V call is TRBV9, the J call TRBJ2-3; TRBD1 might be the D (5 bases). The V gene's germline CDR1 is SGDLS and CDR2 YYNGEE. The CDR3 runs to 15 residues. The V gene lost 3 bases and the J gene lost 4 bases, with 15 bases spanning the gap. This CDR3 is CASSGTPSRADTQYF. Written as DNA, the CDR3 is TGTGCCAGCAGCGGAACCCCCAGCAGGGCAGATACGCAGTATTTT. Full variable domain (outside the CDR3, taken from reference TRBV9 and TRBJ2-3): DSGVTQTPKHLITATGQRVTLRCSPRSGDLSVYWYQQSLDQGLQFLIQYYNGEERAKGNILERFSAQQFPDLHSELNLSSLELGDSALYFCASSGTPSRADTQYFGPGTRLTVL.

The chain employs TRBV11-1 and TRBJ2-3; 7 nucleotides line up with TRBD2. V lost 0 bases to trimming and J lost 0 bases; unmatched junction nucleotides: 6. This CDR3 has 17 amino acids. Per the germline V gene, CDR1 is SGHAT and CDR2 is FQDESV (reference sequence). Here the CDR3 reads CASSLALSGTSTDTQYF. The CDR3 DNA reads as TGTGCCAGCAGCTTAGCGCTCAGCGGGACTAGCACAGATACGCAGTATTTT. Supplemented by reference TRBV11-1 and TRBJ2-3, the full variable domain reads EAEVAQSPRYKITEKSQAVAFWCDPISGHATLYWYRQILGQGPELLVQFQDESVVDDSQLPKDRFSAERLKGVDSTLKIQPAELGDSAMYLCASSLALSGTSTDTQYFGPGTRLTVL.

This sequence joins TRBV6-2 or TRBV6-3 and TRBJ2-7; 12 bases align to TRBD1. V trimming: 2 bases; J trimming: 5 bases; junction bases outside the gene matches: 4. CDR1 and CDR2 from the germline V gene are MNHEY and SVGEGT. The CDR3 loop spans 15 amino acids. The CDR3 coding sequence is TGTGCCAGCAGTTACCTGGGACAGGGGGCAGACGAGCAGTACTTC. Amino acids: CASSYLGQGADEQYF.

V usage is TRBV18 and J usage is TRBJ2-5, with D perhaps TRBD1 (5 bases). Germline loops: CDR1 KGHSH, CDR2 LQKENI. V was clipped by 1 base and J by 4 bases, with 22 bases between them. This CDR3 contains 18 residues. The DNA for the CDR3 is TGTGCCAGCTCACCACGATTAATGGGGCAGGGTCGAGCAGAGACCCAGTACTTC. It specifies CASSPRLMGQGRAETQYF.

Note on this clone: This CDR3 is also generated by other DNA sequences in the sample. The V call is TRBV5-1, the J call TRBJ1-2, with a possible D match to TRBD1 (5 bases). Germline-derived CDR1 and CDR2 are SGHRS and YFSETQ. The CDR3 sequence is 14 residues long. V was shortened by 0 bases and J by 7 bases, with 13 bases between the two germline ends. The CDR3 bases are TGCGCCAGCAGCTTGGATGGGTCGGGGGGTGGCTACACCTTC. This codes for CASSLDGSGGGYTF.

This clone was observed a few times. The rearrangement joins TRBV19 to TRBJ1-4; 12 nucleotides align to TRBD1. Germline CDR1 LNHDA, CDR2 SQIVND (reference sequence). CDR3 length: 19 amino acids. Trimming cost V 6 bases and J 5 bases; bases outside gene matches: 16. The CDR3 DNA sequence: TGTGCCAGTAGCTGGTCCTTGGGACAGGGGGCTTTGGAAAATGAAAAACTGTTTTTT. Translation gives CASSWSLGQGALENEKLFF.

This clone appeared a few times. The rearrangement uses TRBV4-1 and TRBJ2-7; 8 bases match TRBD1. The length of the CDR3 is 17 residues. CDR1 and CDR2 from the germline V gene are MGHRA and YSYEKL. V lost 0 bases to trimming and J lost 4 bases; unmatched junction nucleotides: 11. The CDR3 reads CASSQEVFGQGLYEQYF. As DNA, the CDR3 is TGCGCCAGCAGCCAAGAGGTTTTTGGACAGGGTTTGTACGAGCAGTACTTC.